Given below is one T cell receptor beta chain in context. Its antigen remains undetermined. The record has no base qualities; no much larger clone is one base away. Library prep was done by the immunoSEQ multiplex PCR assay. As stored in TCRdb, this immuneACCESS dataset retains in-frame rearrangements with V and J assigned. A fraction of the clones does not appear; measured against another copy, unresolved V genes explain less than half of the discrepancy, and the remainder lacks a known reason. The sample includes approximately 37,000 clones, with 80% to 95% observed a single time. Of the sample, roughly 3.5% is held by the ten largest clones. The data were obtained in a study of control samples from healthy donors and cancer patients (dated by TCRdb to between 2020 and 2021). V is reduced by 4 bases and J by 6 bases, leaving a spacing of 10 bases between them. From the germline V gene, CDR1 is SGHTA and CDR2 is FQGTGA. Including the terminal cysteine and phenylalanine, the CDR3 comprises 14 residues. The retained sequence is limited to the CDR3, 42 bases, with the frame set at the first base.

The sample comprised blood. This sequence uses TRBV7-3 and TRBJ1-6, with the D gene too uncertain to name. This TCR derives from a woman aged 45 to 65 in good health. The CDR3 loop reads CASSSQGGNSPLHF. The nucleotide sequence reads as follows: TGTGCCAGCAGCTCTCAAGGCGGTAATTCACCCCTCCACTTT.